The entry that follows covers one T cell receptor (beta chain) sequence. The clone's antigen remains unknown. Per-base qualities were not stored, and no clone one base away is much larger. The record originates from a study of T cell responses to AZD1222 COVID-19 vaccine (dated by TCRdb to about 2021). About the study as a whole: Because spike-specific TCR depth and breadth did not differ between the two schedules, AZD1222 recipients who got a second dose at roughly 4 weeks were pooled with those who got a second dose at roughly 12 weeks. A total of 233 trial participants underwent TCR sequencing, of whom around 200 received two doses of AZD1222 and some 26 received two doses of the MenACWY control vaccine. Trial participants were enrolled by age into subgroups of 18-55, 56-69 and 70-plus years, and roughly 150, 30 and 60 TCR-sequenced participants, respectively, were included in these subgroups.

The CDR3 regions of human TCRbeta chains were analyzed by immunosequencing. The study's processing was this. Repertoire TCRs were matched against a reference library of SARS-CoV-2-specific TCRs generated with the MIRA antigen-specificity platform. Breadth was defined as the fraction of unique TCRs that were SARS-CoV-2-associated. Depth was defined as the fraction of total T cells that were SARS-CoV-2-associated. Using the MIRA data, each spike-specific TCR was assigned both to the spike region to which the TCR was reactive and to a CD4 or CD8 class. Log10-transformed breadth and depth values were compared by one-way ANOVA with Sidak's multiple comparisons tests. Not all clones reach the TCRdb copy of this immuneACCESS table, which keeps in-frame sequences only. Checked studies attribute under half of the gap to unresolved V genes and leave the rest unexplained. V and J calls plus clone size are reproduced from that table; the DNA served to infer D and trimming. Recorded for this sample are some 80,000 clones; about 87% of them occurred a single time. The ten largest account for about 5.7% of the sample.

The germline V gene supplies CDR1 SGDLS and CDR2 YYNGEE. V gives up 0 bases and J gives up 5 bases, and the segment between their germline ends measures 17 bases. The CDR3 holds 17 amino acids from the cysteine to the phenylalanine. The kept DNA is CDR3 alone, 51 bases in frame from the first base. According to the study, the label for this sample's time point signals: baseline before first vaccination. Vaccinee samples were obtained from the UK trials COV001 and COV002, which included a single-blind randomized controlled phase 2/3 trial of AZD1222 (ChAdOx1 nCoV-19) in healthy adults. For TCRbeta chain sequencing, PBMC samples were collected from trial participants at day 0 and at day 28 after the second dose. What the study reported, not specific to this receptor: Participants were mostly white British and included more females than males, and it was suggested by the authors that clonal diversity may have been underestimated. After two AZD1222 doses, spike-specific TCR breadth and depth were significantly higher than at day 0 and than in MenACWY recipients. CD4 TCRs associated with the vaccine covered the entire spike protein, and the dominant responses were in regions 160-218 and 743-854. Because no day 14 peak-response samples were available, the repertoires could be characterized only after the peak T cell response. In the small 56-69-year group, the increase in depth fell short of significance, most likely because of low power. Reportedly, close to half of the unique spike-specific TCRs recognized epitopes lying outside the regions that are mutated in the B.1.351 and B.1.1.7 variants. Conclusions about previously exposed vaccinees are limited because only five or six AZD1222 recipients were SARS-CoV-2 seropositive at baseline.

The chain is made from TRBV9 and TRBJ2-2; matching of 5 bases hints at TRBD2 as the D gene. This clonotype was sampled from an adult in good health. The sequencing here drew on peripheral blood, taken on day 0 of AZD1222 vaccination. The CDR3 region has the sequence CASSVDPERGKTGELFF. Read as DNA, the sequence is TGTGCCAGCAGCGTAGATCCCGAGAGAGGGAAGACCGGGGAGCTGTTTTTT.